This passage covers 28 T cell receptor beta chains from one sample sequenced in a study of response to subunit inactivated influenza vaccine. One entry per CDR3 protein, called by TCRdb with MiXCR from the RT-PCR reads. In the table there are about 780,000 distinct CDR3 sequences, less than 20% of which are singletons. The source material was PBMCs from blood, sampled more than 4 days after vaccination. The source of these receptors is a man in his fifties or sixties who received an inactivated influenza vaccine.

The chain couples TRBV7-9 to TRBJ1-5; D is undetermined. V gave up 1 base and J gave up 7 bases, with 11 bases separating them. Per germline, CDR1 SEHNR and CDR2 FQNEAQ (reference sequence). The CDR3 covers 14 residues. CDR3 in DNA: TGTGCCAGCAGCTTAGGGGGAGGCTGGCAGCCCCAGCATTTT. Translation gives CASSLGGGWQPQHF.

The chain recombines TRBV5-1 with TRBJ2-7; 14 nucleotides match TRBD2. With 4 bases clipped from V and 0 bases from J, the junction kept 15 bases outside the gene matches. Per the germline V gene, CDR1 is SGHRS and CDR2 is YFSETQ. The CDR3 runs to 20 residues. CDR3 sequence (DNA): TGCGCCAGCAGCCAAGATCCTCCGGGACTAGCGGGGGCATACTCCTACGAGCAGTACTTC. It specifies CASSQDPPGLAGAYSYEQYF.

The chain has TRBV11-2 and TRBJ2-1, with D maybe TRBD1 (5 bases). The germline V gene encodes CDR1 SGHAT and CDR2 FQNNGV. CDR3 size: 17 residues. V gave up 5 bases and J gave up 9 bases, with 26 bases separating them. As DNA, the CDR3 is TGTGCCAGCAGCCCTCCATCGCTAGACAGACGGAAGCCTGAGCAGTTCTTC. Encoded protein: CASSPPSLDRRKPEQFF.

This clonotype was counted between two and nine times. The chain uses TRBV27 and TRBJ2-7, with 10 bases that match TRBD2. J gave up 5 bases and V 0 bases, and 16 bases lay outside the gene matches. Germline assignment: CDR1 MNHEY and CDR2 SMNVEV (reference sequence). The CDR3 totals 19 residues. The CDR3 protein is CASSLSRLAGDKNLDEQYF. CDR3 DNA: TGTGCCAGCAGTTTATCGAGGCTAGCGGGAGACAAAAATCTTGACGAGCAGTACTTC.

The V and J genes are TRBV4-3 and TRBJ2-3, with D perhaps TRBD1 or TRBD2 (5 bases each). The germline V and J ends were trimmed by 0 bases and 4 bases, with 14 bases remaining between them. This CDR3 region has 16 residues. Looked up from germline, CDR1 is LGHNA and CDR2 is YSLEER. DNA for the CDR3: TGCGCCAGCAGCCAAGAGGGTGGGAGAGGGGCAGATACGCAGTATTTT. Translating gives CASSQEGGRGADTQYF.

This clonotype was counted between two and nine times. This rearrangement joins TRBV28 to TRBJ2-7; TRBD1 or TRBD2 may be the D gene (5 bases each). The CDR3 has 15 residues. Per germline, CDR1 MDHEN and CDR2 SYDVKM. Deletions cut 5 bases from V and 0 bases from J, with 14 bases between. In DNA form, the CDR3 reads TGTGCCAGCAGTGAGAATGGGGGACCCTCCTACGAGCAGTACTTC. Translated, it gives CASSENGGPSYEQYF. Drawing the rest from reference TRBV28 and TRBJ2-7, the complete variable domain is DVKVTQSSRYLVKRTGEKVFLECVQDMDHENMFWYRQDPGLGLRLIYFSYDVKMKEKGDIPEGYSVSREKKERFSLILESASTNQTSMYLCASSENGGPSYEQYFGPGTRLTVT.

The table lists this clonotype with many counts. The CDR3 loop is CASSLEGARGYEQYF. CDR3 in DNA: TGTGCCAGCAGCTTAGAAGGGGCCAGGGGGTACGAGCAGTACTTC. V usage is TRBV7-2 and J usage is TRBJ2-7; 7 bases fit TRBD1. CDR1 is SGHTA and CDR2 is FQGNSA in the germline V gene. There are 15 residues in the CDR3. The ends lost 1 base at V and 4 bases at J; junction bases unmatched: 7.

This rearrangement joins TRBV7-2 to TRBJ2-3; D is ambiguous. This CDR3 has 15 residues. V lost 2 bases and J 0 bases, leaving 9 bases between the germline ends. CDR1 is SGHTA, CDR2 FQGNSA, per germline. Here the CDR3 DNA reads TGTGCCAGCAGCTTAAGCTACCTCAGCACAGATACGCAGTATTTT. It translates to CASSLSYLSTDTQYF.

This clonotype was picked up a small number of times. V usage is TRBV28 and J usage is TRBJ1-5, with unresolved D. The germline V and J ends were trimmed by 1 base and 1 base, with 17 bases remaining between them. Germline V lookup: CDR1 MDHEN, CDR2 SYDVKM. This CDR3 has 18 amino acids. This chain's CDR3 is CASSLYPQGGPSNQPQHF. In DNA, the CDR3 is TGTGCCAGCAGTTTATACCCCCAAGGAGGGCCCAGCAATCAGCCCCAGCATTTT.

The chain has TRBV12-3 or TRBV12-4 and TRBJ2-3; 12 nucleotides agree with TRBD2. CDR3 length equals 14 residues. V lost 8 bases, J lost 7 bases, and 7 bases stayed unmatched. The CDR3 reads CASLTTSGGNTQYF. Written as DNA, the CDR3 is TGTGCCAGCCTAACGACTAGCGGGGGAAATACGCAGTATTTT.

This clonotype was seen a few times. CDR3 sequence: CASRRTGRGTEAFF. CDR3 coding DNA: TGCGCCAGCAGAAGGACAGGGAGAGGGACTGAAGCTTTCTTT. The chain joins TRBV5-1 to TRBJ1-1; 8 bases are shared with TRBD1. The J segment lost 5 bases and the V segment lost 5 bases, leaving 8 bases of the junction unmatched. The germline CDR1 and CDR2 sequences are SGHRS and YFSETQ. The CDR3 length is 14 residues.

This clonotype was seen only once. This chain links TRBV6-1 with TRBJ2-1, with TRBD1 as a possible D gene (6 bases). This CDR3 has 15 residues. V was pared by 5 bases and J by 8 bases, with 19 bases between. The germline V gene encodes CDR1 MNHNS and CDR2 SASEGT. The CDR3 protein is CASSPRGHSSDEQFF. In DNA, the CDR3 is TGTGCCAGCAGTCCTAGGGGACACTCCAGCGATGAGCAGTTCTTC.

This clonotype was seen more than once but under ten times. The rearrangement uses TRBV20-1 and TRBJ2-5; TRBD1 agrees at 7 bases. The CDR3 extends over 13 amino acids. V was clipped by 5 bases and J by 0 bases; unmatched bases: 3. Germline V gene sequence: CDR1 DFQATT, CDR2 SNEGSKA (reference sequence). CDR3 amino acids: CSALGQNQETQYF. As DNA, the CDR3 is TGCAGTGCTCTGGGACAGAACCAAGAGACCCAGTACTTC.

The V call is TRBV20-1, the J call TRBJ2-7; TRBD2 aligns across 7 bases. Germline values: CDR1 DFQATT, CDR2 SNEGSKA (reference sequence). V was clipped by 5 bases and J by 2 bases; unmatched bases: 3. The CDR3 runs to 12 residues. The CDR3 coding sequence is TGCAGTGCTCAGCGGGATCCCTACGAGCAGTACTTC. This sequence encodes CSAQRDPYEQYF.

In this sample, this clonotype turned up many times. This chain joins TRBV5-1 and TRBJ2-7; D possibly matches TRBD1 or TRBD2 (5 bases each). This CDR3 is 12 amino acids long. Germline CDR1 and CDR2: SGHRS and YFSETQ. V dropped 0 bases and J dropped 7 bases, with 8 bases sitting between them. In DNA form, the CDR3 reads TGCGCCAGCAGCTTGGAATGGGGGGAGCAGTACTTC. This sequence encodes CASSLEWGEQYF.

This clonotype was detected ten times or more. This sequence joins TRBV5-4 and TRBJ2-1, with D possibly TRBD1 on 5 matching bases. The V end was cut by 4 bases, the J end by 3 bases, with 11 bases between. Per the germline V gene, CDR1 is SGHNT and CDR2 is YYREEE (reference sequence). CDR3 size: 14 residues. CDR3 loop: CASSPDRGYNEQFF. Written as DNA, the CDR3 is TGTGCCAGCAGCCCAGACAGAGGCTACAATGAGCAGTTCTTC.

This clonotype was counted a few times. The gene calls are TRBV6-2 or TRBV6-3 and TRBJ2-7, with 9 bases identical to TRBD2. From germline, CDR1 is MNHEY and CDR2 SVGEGT. This CDR3 region has 14 residues. The junction had 7 bases not matched to a gene; V was cut back by 6 bases and J by 4 bases. As DNA, the CDR3 is TGTGCCAGCAGAAAAGCGGGGGGAGTTTACGAGCAGTACTTC. It codes for CASRKAGGVYEQYF.

This clonotype was seen only once. It may be a read error: a sequence one base away is much more abundant. The rearrangement joins TRBV5-1 to TRBJ2-1; 9 positions agree with TRBD2. The CDR3 has 15 residues. The germline CDR1 and CDR2 sequences are SGHRS and YFSETQ. For the CDR3, the DNA is TGCGTCAGCAGCTCAGGACTAGCGCCCAACAATGAGCAGTTCTTC. This encodes CVSSSGLAPNNEQFF. Full variable domain (missing parts from reference TRBV5-1 and TRBJ2-1): KAGVTQTPRYLIKTRGQQVTLSCSPISGHRSVSWYQQTPGQGLQFLFEYFSETQRNKGNFPGRFSGRQFSNSRSEMNVSTLELGDSALYLCVSSSGLAPNNEQFFGPGTRLTVL.

This clonotype was seen more than once but under ten times. J is TRBJ2-3 and V is TRBV20-1; 9 bases are a match to TRBD2. J lost 2 bases, V lost 1 base, and 7 bases had no gene match. The CDR3 loop spans 16 amino acids. From germline, CDR1 is DFQATT and CDR2 SNEGSKA (reference sequence). The CDR3 DNA is TGCAGTGCTAGAGGCAAGCGGGGGGCAACCACAGATACGCAGTATTTT. It specifies CSARGKRGATTDTQYF.

This clonotype appeared a few times. J is TRBJ2-3 and V is TRBV7-2; TRBD2 aligns across 12 bases. The CDR3 has 17 amino acids. V dropped 2 bases and J dropped 1; count of bases not matched to a gene: 4. Germline V CDR1 and CDR2: SGHTA, FQGNSA. CDR3 DNA: TGTGCCAGCAGCTTATGGCTAGCGGGAGGGGGCACAGATACGCAGTATTTT. Protein product: CASSLWLAGGGTDTQYF.

The rearrangement uses TRBV4-3 and TRBJ2-7, with D perhaps TRBD2 (6 bases). In germline, CDR1 is LGHNA, CDR2 YSLEER. V lost 1 base to trimming and J lost 3 bases, with 13 bases between them. There are 15 residues in the CDR3. The CDR3 sequence is CASSQGPGLRYEQYF. In nucleotides, the CDR3 is TGCGCCAGCAGCCAAGGACCGGGACTGCGCTACGAGCAGTACTTC.

This chain joins TRBV6-1 and TRBJ1-6; no firm D call. CDR3 size: 14 residues. The germline gives CDR1 MNHNS, CDR2 SASEGT. The germline V and J ends were trimmed by 10 bases and 5 bases, with 15 bases remaining between them. This CDR3 is CATRNWVDNSPLHF. The CDR3 DNA reads as TGTGCCACCAGGAACTGGGTCGATAATTCACCCCTCCACTTT.

The chain couples TRBV6-5 to TRBJ1-1; D perhaps matches TRBD1 (5 bases). V lost 0 bases to trimming and J lost 5 bases, with 13 bases between them. This CDR3 spans 15 amino acids. Per the germline V gene, CDR1 is MNHEY and CDR2 is SVGAGI. CDR3 DNA sequence: TGTGCCAGCAGTTACTCGATAGAGGGGAGGACTGAAGCTTTCTTT. It specifies CASSYSIEGRTEAFF.

In this sample, this clonotype turned up a few times. The J gene is TRBJ2-7, the V gene TRBV4-2, with 11 nucleotides matching TRBD2. Germline trimming cut 6 bases from V and 2 bases from J; bases unmatched to any gene: 18. CDR3 length: 19 residues. CDR1 and CDR2 (germline): LGHNA, YNFKEQ. Written as DNA, the CDR3 is TGTGCCAGCAGTAGGACAGCTCAGCTCCTAGCGGGAGGCCCCTACGAGCAGTACTTC. Its protein product is CASSRTAQLLAGGPYEQYF.

In its sample, this clonotype was seen a few times. The chain uses TRBV6-1 and TRBJ1-2, with 12 bases aligning to TRBD1. V was clipped by 5 bases and J by 4 bases; unmatched bases: 5. CDR3 length equals 15 residues. Per germline, CDR1 MNHNS and CDR2 SASEGT. The CDR3 loop is CASSRGQGALYGYTF. CDR3 in DNA: TGTGCCAGCAGTAGGGGACAGGGGGCCCTCTATGGCTACACCTTC.

The chain recombines TRBV15 with TRBJ2-5; 11 nucleotides agree with TRBD2. The junction had 6 bases not matched to a gene; V was cut back by 3 bases and J by 9 bases. Germline V gene sequence: CDR1 LNHNV, CDR2 YYDKDF (reference sequence). CDR3 length: 14 amino acids. CDR3 nucleotides: TGTGCCACCAGCAGGGGACTAGCGGTGTGGGCCCAGTACTTC. This gives the protein CATSRGLAVWAQYF.

This clonotype was found a few times. The V gene is TRBV4-3, the J gene TRBJ1-1, with D uncertain. Germline CDR1 reads LGHNA; CDR2 reads YSLEER. Trimming took off 0 bases at V and 3 bases at J, with 17 bases between the two ends. The CDR3 length is 17 residues. The CDR3 DNA sequence: TGCGCCAGCAGCCAAGATACCGCGACGGGAGGCTACACTGAAGCTTTCTTT. Amino acid sequence: CASSQDTATGGYTEAFF.

The table lists this clonotype with many counts. The V gene is TRBV7-3, the J gene TRBJ2-2; D is ambiguous. Deletions cut 3 bases from V and 5 bases from J, with 7 bases between. The CDR3 totals 13 residues. CDR1 is SGHTA and CDR2 is FQGTGA in the germline V gene. CDR3 region: CASSFGLTGELFF. The CDR3 DNA reads TGTGCCAGCAGCTTCGGTTTAACCGGGGAGCTGTTTTTT.